A selection of T cell receptor beta chains follows, all from one sample in a study of T cell changes during pregnancy in multiple sclerosis. Using immunoSEQ multiplex PCR, the repertoire was profiled, and TCRdb retains in-frame clones only, with some absent. The repertoire holds about 46,000 clones, with around 92% as singletons. The sequenced sample was CD8+ T cells from peripheral blood mononuclear cells, obtained in the first trimester of pregnancy. The receptors were gathered from a female donor with multiple sclerosis, enrolled in a pregnancy study. CDR3s leave out the opening cysteine and the closing phenylalanine or tryptophan. D genes are given only for firm matches.

.	TRBV7-9	TRBJ1-2	ASSATGRGNYGYT
.	TRBV27	TRBJ1-2	ASSLSVSGGRWGYT
.	TRBV4-2	TRBJ2-1	ASSQDPGLGGHNEQF
TRBD1	TRBV6-6	TRBJ1-2	ASSPPWGQSYGYT
TRBD2	TRBV7-2	TRBJ2-2	ASSLGPSGGNTGELF
.	TRBV29-1	TRBJ2-1	SVVQGPYNEQF
TRBD2	TRBV5-1	TRBJ2-3	ASSSRGGKTDTQY
.	TRBV15	TRBJ2-6	ATSREVRNAGGANVLT
TRBD2	TRBV29-1	TRBJ2-3	SVGGLAESTDTQY
.	TRBV11-2	TRBJ2-7	ASSREADPYEQY
.	TRBV7-6	TRBJ2-2	ASSPSNTGELF
TRBD1	TRBV19	TRBJ2-7	ASSLTGGKFEQY
TRBD1	TRBV27	TRBJ2-7	ASSLDRLTSYEQY
.	TRBV7-9	TRBJ1-1	ASSLVTGNTEAF
.	TRBV9	TRBJ1-2	ASSVAPHGGYGYT
.	TRBV9	TRBJ2-3	ASSVEPGSTDTQY
TRBD1	TRBV14	TRBJ2-3	ASSLLQGALTDTQY
.	TRBV9	TRBJ2-5	ASSPPTAPGRGQETQY
TRBD2	TRBV29-1	TRBJ2-5	SVEKDGLGGVETQY